The clone carrying this TCR beta chain came up many times. The data belong to a study of CD8 T cells in ankylosing spondylitis. V trimming: 5 bases; J trimming: 2 bases; junction bases outside the gene matches: 8. This CDR3 is 17 amino acids long. TCRdb re-analysed the 5' RACE reads in MiXCR, keeping a single row per CDR3 protein. The sample has roughly 91,000 distinct CDR3 sequences; roughly 8.3% are singletons. The receptor was derived from a male donor with ankylosing spondylitis or in good health (not recorded which). The sample was blood, either unsorted or a sorted T cell fraction (not recorded which). The chain carries TRBV12-3 or TRBV12-4 and TRBJ2-6, with 8 nucleotides matching TRBD1. CDR3 residues: CASSPRQGQTGANVLTF. CDR3 coding DNA: TGTGCCAGCAGTCCCCGACAGGGGCAAACTGGGGCCAACGTCCTGACTTTC.